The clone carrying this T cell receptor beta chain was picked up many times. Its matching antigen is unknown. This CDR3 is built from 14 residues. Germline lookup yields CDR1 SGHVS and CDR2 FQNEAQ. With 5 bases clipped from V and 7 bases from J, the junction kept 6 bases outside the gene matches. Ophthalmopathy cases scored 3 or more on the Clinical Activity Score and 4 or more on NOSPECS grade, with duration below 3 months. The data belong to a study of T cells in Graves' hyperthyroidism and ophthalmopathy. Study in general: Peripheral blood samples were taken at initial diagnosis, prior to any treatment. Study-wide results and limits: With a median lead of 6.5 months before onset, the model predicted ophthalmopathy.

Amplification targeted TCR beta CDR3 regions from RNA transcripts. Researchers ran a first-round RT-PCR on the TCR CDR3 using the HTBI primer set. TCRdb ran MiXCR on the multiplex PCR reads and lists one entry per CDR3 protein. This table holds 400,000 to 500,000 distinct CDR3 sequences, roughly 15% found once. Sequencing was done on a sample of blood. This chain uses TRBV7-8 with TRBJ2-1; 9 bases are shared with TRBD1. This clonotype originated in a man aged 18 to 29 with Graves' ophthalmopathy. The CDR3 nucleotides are TGTGCCAGCAGCATCCTGGACAGGGGAAATGAGCAGTTCTTC. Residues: CASSILDRGNEQFF. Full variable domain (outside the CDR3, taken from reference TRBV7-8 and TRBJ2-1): GAGVSQSPRYKVAKRGQDVALRCDPISGHVSLFWYQQALGQGPEFLTYFQNEAQLDKSGLPSDRFFAERPEGSVSTLKIQRTQQEDSAVYLCASSILDRGNEQFFGPGTRLTVL.